The 28 T cell receptor beta chains listed next were all sequenced from one sample in a study of CD8 T cells in ankylosing spondylitis. Study-level findings and limits: A TCR beta motif made of fewer than ten highly homologous variants seemed typical of ankylosing spondylitis blood.

TCRdb passed the 5' RACE reads through MiXCR, listing each CDR3 protein once. Of about 480,000 distinct CDR3 sequences listed, more than 15% are singletons. These receptors have no known antigen. Sequencing input: blood, either unsorted or a sorted T cell fraction (not recorded which). The receptor source for this set is a male donor with ankylosing spondylitis.

This clonotype has only a few counts. The chain is built from TRBV20-1 and TRBJ2-7; D not resolved. There are 11 residues in the CDR3. Between the trimmed V and J ends, which lost 6 bases and 3 bases, there was a span of 9 bases. Germline CDR1 is DFQATT and CDR2 is SNEGSKA (reference sequence). CDR3 sequence: CSASQDYEQYF. DNA for the CDR3: TGCAGTGCAAGTCAGGACTACGAGCAGTACTTC.

The CDR3 region has the DNA TGTGCCAGCAGCCCTACGAAGGGCTATGGCTACACCTTC. Translation: CASSPTKGYGYTF. The rearrangement joins TRBV5-8 to TRBJ1-2, with D unclear. The V end lost 4 bases, the J end lost 4 bases, and 11 bases lay between the germline ends. Germline CDR1 reads SGHTS; CDR2 reads YDEGEE. The CDR3 has 13 residues.

The V and J genes are TRBV29-1 and TRBJ2-3; D gene uncertain. Germline CDR1 reads SQVTM; CDR2 reads ANQGSEA. Deletions cut 8 bases from V and 1 base from J, with 10 bases between. This CDR3 is built from 12 residues. Written as DNA, the CDR3 is TGCAGCTCTAGGTCGGGCACAGATACGCAGTATTTT. Protein product: CSSRSGTDTQYF.

This chain uses TRBV12-3 or TRBV12-4 with TRBJ1-1; TRBD1 might be the D (5 bases). Deletions cut 7 bases from V and 4 bases from J, with 13 bases between. CDR3 size: 13 residues. CDR3 nucleotide sequence: TGTGCCAGCACATACGGGGGTGTCACTGAAGCTTTCTTT. Its protein product is CASTYGGVTEAFF.

This clonotype showed up many times. The chain couples TRBV7-8 to TRBJ1-5; 11 nucleotides line up with TRBD1. The CDR3 runs 15 residues. Germline CDR1 is SGHVS and CDR2 is FQNEAQ. After removal of 5 bases from V and 3 bases from J, the junction contained 3 bases not matched to a gene. This chain's CDR3 is CASSRTGGSNQPQHF. The CDR3 DNA sequence: TGTGCCAGCAGCCGGACAGGGGGCTCCAATCAGCCCCAGCATTTT.

V is TRBV30 and J is TRBJ1-4; possibly TRBD1 for D (5 bases). Germline V gene sequence: CDR1 GTSNPN, CDR2 SVGIG (reference sequence). The CDR3 spans 14 residues. The CDR3 DNA reads TGTGCTCGCGGAACGGGGGTAACTAATGAAAAACTGTTTTTT. Translated, it gives CARGTGVTNEKLFF.

This clonotype was picked up many times. The V gene is TRBV5-1, the J gene TRBJ2-1; 7 positions agree with TRBD1. V lost 4 bases, J lost 5 bases, and 3 bases stayed unmatched. CDR3 length equals 13 residues. Per germline, CDR1 SGHRS and CDR2 YFSETQ. As DNA, the CDR3 is TGCGCCAGCAGCCCGGGACAGAACAATGAGCAGTTCTTC. It yields the protein CASSPGQNNEQFF.

The V gene is TRBV28, the J gene TRBJ1-3; D is undetermined. Germline lookup yields CDR1 MDHEN and CDR2 SYDVKM. V was cut by 8 bases and J by 3 bases, with 17 bases left in between. The CDR3 is 15 amino acids. The CDR3 region has the DNA TGTGCCAGCGAGGATGGGCCCGCCGGTGGAAACACCATATATTTT. This sequence encodes CASEDGPAGGNTIYF.

This clonotype occurred a few times. The chain uses TRBV20-1 and TRBJ2-1; no clear D. The CDR3 is 11 residues long. Trimming left V 4 bases short and J 10 bases short, with 11 bases between. Germline assignment: CDR1 DFQATT and CDR2 SNEGSKA (reference sequence). CDR3 nucleotide sequence: TGCAGTGCTATACCGGATTCGGAGCAGTTCTTC. This gives the protein CSAIPDSEQFF.

The rearrangement links TRBV12-5 to TRBJ2-1; 8 positions agree with TRBD1. V lost 0 bases to trimming and J lost 9 bases; unmatched junction nucleotides: 1. The CDR3 covers 13 residues. Per the germline V gene, CDR1 is LGHNT and CDR2 is FRNRAP. The CDR3 DNA reads as TGTGCTAGTGGTTTGGTTGACAGGGGTGAGCAGTTCTTC. It is translated as CASGLVDRGEQFF.

This clonotype occurred a few times. This chain connects TRBV20-1 to TRBJ1-1, with a weak D call TRBD1 (5 bases). The CDR3 covers 12 residues. V gave up 0 bases and J gave up 6 bases, with 8 bases separating them. The germline V gene encodes CDR1 DFQATT and CDR2 SNEGSKA (reference sequence). The CDR3 loop reads CSARDQGPEAFF. CDR3 DNA: TGCAGTGCTAGAGATCAGGGACCTGAAGCTTTCTTT.

The chain combines TRBV6-2 or TRBV6-3 with TRBJ1-2; a weak D match, TRBD1 (5 bases). V lost 0 bases and J 4 bases, leaving 9 bases between the germline ends. The CDR3 has 14 residues. CDR1 is MNHEY, CDR2 SVGEGT, per germline. The CDR3 DNA follows: TGTGCCAGCAGTTACTCCCAGGGAGGCTATGGCTACACCTTC. It specifies CASSYSQGGYGYTF.

The J gene is TRBJ2-2, the V gene TRBV30; D is perhaps TRBD2 (6 bases). This CDR3 spans 15 amino acids. Germline V gene data show CDR1 as GTSNPN and CDR2 as SVGIG (reference sequence). V gave up 5 bases and J gave up 3 bases, with 16 bases separating them. The CDR3 spells CAWRIRDSHTGELFF. The CDR3 DNA reads TGTGCCTGGCGCATACGGGACTCTCACACCGGGGAGCTGTTTTTT.

The sample holds a few counts of this clonotype. The J gene is TRBJ1-2, the V gene TRBV10-1; D might be TRBD1 (6 bases). Trimming cost V 9 bases and J 1 base, with 15 bases left between them. Germline lookup yields CDR1 WNHNN and CDR2 SYGVQD (reference sequence). The CDR3 runs to 14 residues. The CDR3 sequence: CARSQGVINYGYTF. For the CDR3, the DNA is TGCGCCAGATCACAGGGAGTCATTAACTATGGCTACACCTTC.

This chain connects TRBV18 to TRBJ1-2; D possibly corresponds to TRBD1 (5 bases). CDR3 length equals 13 residues. The V end was cut by 3 bases, the J end by 6 bases, with 11 bases between. Germline-derived CDR1 and CDR2 are KGHSH and LQKENI. The CDR3 is CASSPLQGDGYTF. CDR3 DNA sequence: TGTGCCAGCTCACCGCTTCAGGGAGATGGCTACACCTTC.

J is TRBJ1-1 and V is TRBV25-1, with D perhaps matching TRBD1 (5 bases). The CDR3 runs to 13 residues. The V gene's germline CDR1 is MGHDK and CDR2 SYGVNS. Trimming removed 8 bases at V and 4 bases at J, with 14 bases between. The CDR3 sequence: CASRMGTGTEAFF. In DNA form, the CDR3 reads TGTGCCAGCCGTATGGGGACCGGCACTGAAGCTTTCTTT.

This sequence joins TRBV28 and TRBJ2-2, with D possibly being TRBD1 or TRBD2 (6 bases each). CDR1 and CDR2 from the germline V gene are MDHEN and SYDVKM. V lost 5 bases, J lost 5 bases, and 15 bases lay in between. There are 15 residues in the CDR3. CDR3 sequence (DNA): TGTGCCAGCAGTGCTAGGGGGGCGGGGACCGGGGAGCTGTTTTTT. The encoded protein is CASSARGAGTGELFF.

A few counts support this clonotype. V usage is TRBV2 and J usage is TRBJ2-5; 9 bases are shared with TRBD2. Trimming cost V 6 bases and J 2 bases; bases outside gene matches: 7. The germline gives CDR1 SNHLY, CDR2 FYNNEI. The CDR3 length is 15 residues. The CDR3 DNA sequence: TGTGCCAGCAGCCTTGACAGCGGGGGGCAAGAGACCCAGTACTTC. It codes for CASSLDSGGQETQYF.

This clonotype was seen a few times. The chain couples TRBV11-2 to TRBJ2-1; 9 nucleotides agree with TRBD1. After removal of 1 base from V and 7 bases from J, the junction contained 14 bases not matched to a gene. CDR3 length: 18 amino acids. Germline CDR1 is SGHAT and CDR2 is FQNNGV. DNA for the CDR3: TGTGCCAGCAGCTTAGTAGGGGGACAGGGAGAGAGTAGGAATGAGCAGTTCTTC. It yields the protein CASSLVGGQGESRNEQFF.

This clonotype was recorded at least ten times. The CDR3 nucleotides are TGTGCCAGCAGTTCCTACGGCGAGCAGTACTTC. Translation gives CASSSYGEQYF. The chain carries TRBV12-3 or TRBV12-4 and TRBJ2-7; D gene uncertain. The CDR3 is 11 amino acids. V dropped 4 bases and J dropped 6 bases, with 7 bases sitting between them.

This clonotype was found a few times. This chain uses TRBV7-2 with TRBJ2-7; maybe TRBD2 (6 bases). CDR1 is SGHTA and CDR2 is FQGNSA in the germline V gene. V dropped 1 base and J dropped 6 bases, with 19 bases sitting between them. The length of the CDR3 is 16 residues. The chain's CDR3 is CASSLGGTGGFGEQYF. The CDR3 DNA follows: TGTGCCAGCAGCTTAGGCGGGACTGGGGGTTTTGGCGAGCAGTACTTC.

This clonotype showed up many times. The chain has TRBV12-3 or TRBV12-4 and TRBJ1-3; no clear D gene. Trimming left V 5 bases short and J 4 bases short, with 18 bases between. The CDR3 extends over 16 amino acids. The CDR3 here is CASSPRQILEGNTIYF. CDR3 bases: TGTGCCAGCAGTCCTAGACAAATACTGGAAGGAAACACCATATATTTT.

The gene calls are TRBV3-1 and TRBJ2-7; 11 bases are a match to TRBD2. The CDR3 sequence is 17 residues long. The germline V gene encodes CDR1 LGHDT and CDR2 YNNKEL (reference sequence). V was pared by 3 bases and J by 1 base, with 8 bases of the junction left unmatched. CDR3 region: CASSHGSTSGGSYEQYF. The DNA of the CDR3 is TGTGCCAGCAGCCATGGTAGTACTAGCGGGGGTTCCTACGAGCAGTACTTC.

This sequence joins TRBV10-1 and TRBJ2-7, with D tentatively TRBD1 (7 bases). Deletions cut 10 bases from V and 2 bases from J, with 15 bases between. The CDR3 runs 13 residues. The germline V gene has CDR1 WNHNN and CDR2 SYGVQD (reference sequence). The CDR3 is CATRRDSPYEQYF. CDR3 coding DNA: TGCGCCACCAGGCGGGACAGCCCCTACGAGCAGTACTTC.

The genes are TRBV5-1 and TRBJ2-1; 9 nucleotides line up with TRBD2. CDR3 length: 15 amino acids. The ends lost 4 bases at V and 9 bases at J; junction bases unmatched: 11. CDR1 and CDR2 (germline): SGHRS, YFSETQ. The CDR3 here is CASSEGKREVGEQFF. The DNA for the CDR3 is TGCGCCAGCAGCGAGGGGAAGCGGGAGGTAGGTGAGCAGTTCTTC. Based on the CDR3 plus reference TRBV5-1 and TRBJ2-1, the full variable domain is KAGVTQTPRYLIKTRGQQVTLSCSPISGHRSVSWYQQTPGQGLQFLFEYFSETQRNKGNFPGRFSGRQFSNSRSEMNVSTLELGDSALYLCASSEGKREVGEQFFGPGTRLTVL.

This clonotype was recorded a few times. V usage is TRBV5-1 and J usage is TRBJ2-6; unclear D gene. CDR3 size: 17 residues. CDR1 SGHRS and CDR2 YFSETQ come from the germline V gene. V lost 4 bases, J lost 2 bases, and 16 bases lay in between. The CDR3 loop is CASSPPIPMAGANVLTF. In DNA form, the CDR3 reads TGCGCCAGCAGCCCCCCGATTCCGATGGCTGGGGCCAACGTCCTGACTTTC.

This clonotype occurred a few times. The chain couples TRBV2 to TRBJ2-2; tentatively, D is TRBD2 (6 bases). Germline-derived CDR1 and CDR2 are SNHLY and FYNNEI. V shed 6 bases and J shed 4 bases, with 15 bases lying between them. This CDR3 has 15 amino acids. DNA for the CDR3: TGTGCCAGCAGGGAGGGGCCTCCCCCCACCGGGGAGCTGTTTTTT. Residues: CASREGPPPTGELFF.

This clonotype was observed many times. J is TRBJ2-5 and V is TRBV5-1; 8 bases agree with TRBD1. The J segment lost 4 bases and the V segment lost 0 bases, leaving 5 bases of the junction unmatched. The CDR3 loop spans 15 amino acids. Germline CDR1 reads SGHRS; CDR2 reads YFSETQ. The CDR3 sequence: CASSLAGQGGETQYF. In DNA form, the CDR3 reads TGCGCCAGCAGCTTGGCCGGACAGGGAGGAGAGACCCAGTACTTC.